The 30 T cell receptor beta chains below all came from one sample that was sequenced in a study of blood T cell repertoires in COVID-19. Repertoires were generated with immunoSEQ multiplex PCR, while TCRdb's copy carries only in-frame clones and drops some. The repertoire holds around 33,000 clones, with 90% as singletons. What was sequenced was peripheral blood. The receptor source for this set is an elderly man with acute or convalescent COVID-19.

The rearrangement joins TRBV18 to TRBJ1-2; no firm D call. CDR3 length equals 15 residues. The germline V gene has CDR1 KGHSH and CDR2 LQKENI. Trimming took off 2 bases at V and 2 bases at J, with 12 bases between the two ends. The CDR3 region has the DNA TGTGCCAGCTCACCAACCAGCGACGGAAACTATGGCTACACCTTC. It translates to CASSPTSDGNYGYTF.

This chain joins TRBV28 and TRBJ2-5; D might be TRBD1 (6 bases). The V end was cut by 2 bases, the J end by 4 bases, with 11 bases between. This CDR3 comprises 14 residues. Germline CDR1 reads MDHEN; CDR2 reads SYDVKM. The CDR3 nucleotides read TGTGCCAGCAGTTTAATGGGGGCCGCAGAGACCCAGTACTTC. This translates into CASSLMGAAETQYF.

Written as DNA, the CDR3 is TGTGCCAGCAGCTTGGATTCACAGGGAATATACGAGCAGTACTTC. This gives the protein CASSLDSQGIYEQYF. The chain is built from TRBV5-5 and TRBJ2-7; possibly TRBD1 for D (6 bases). V lost 0 bases to trimming and J lost 4 bases, with 14 bases between them. This CDR3 region has 15 residues. Germline CDR1 and CDR2: SGHKS and YYEKEE (reference sequence). Full variable domain (missing parts from reference TRBV5-5 and TRBJ2-7): DAGVTQSPTHLIKTRGQQVTLRCSPISGHKSVSWYQQVLGQGPQFIFQYYEKEERGRGNFPDRFSARQFPNYSSELNVNALLLGDSALYLCASSLDSQGIYEQYFGPGTRLTVT.

This rearrangement joins TRBV5-6 to TRBJ1-1, with D uncertain. Trimming removed 3 bases from V and 5 bases from J, with 20 bases in between. Per the germline V gene, CDR1 is SGHDT and CDR2 is YYEEEE. The CDR3 runs to 16 residues. The CDR3 loop reads CASSSELLWSETEAFF. Written as DNA, the CDR3 is TGTGCCAGCAGCTCAGAATTACTATGGAGCGAGACTGAAGCTTTCTTT.

The rearrangement joins TRBV11-2 to TRBJ2-3; 7 bases match TRBD2. CDR1 and CDR2 (germline): SGHAT, FQNNGV. The junction had 12 bases not matched to a gene; V was cut back by 1 base and J by 2 bases. This CDR3 region has 18 residues. CDR3 DNA sequence: TGTGCCAGCAGCTTAGGGAGCCTGGGGGGGATCCCCACAGATACGCAGTATTTT. Residues: CASSLGSLGGIPTDTQYF. Full variable domain (missing parts from reference TRBV11-2 and TRBJ2-3): EAGVAQSPRYKIIEKRQSVAFWCNPISGHATLYWYQQILGQGPKLLIQFQNNGVVDDSQLPKDRFSAERLKGVDSTLKIQPAKLEDSAVYLCASSLGSLGGIPTDTQYFGPGTRLTVL.

The chain employs TRBV3-1 (or the pseudogene TRBV3-2) and TRBJ2-5, with 12 bases matching TRBD2. V dropped 3 bases and J dropped 4; count of bases not matched to a gene: 12. Per germline, CDR1 LGHDT and CDR2 YNNKEL (reference sequence). This CDR3 has 18 residues. DNA for the CDR3: TGTGCCAGCAGCCACGGATTCCTAGCGGGGGGGCCGCGAGAGACCCAGTACTTC. Protein sequence: CASSHGFLAGGPRETQYF.

V is TRBV5-1 and J is TRBJ1-1; 9 bases are shared with TRBD1. CDR3 length equals 12 residues. V trimming: 3 bases; J trimming: 8 bases; junction bases outside the gene matches: 2. Germline V CDR1 and CDR2: SGHRS, YFSETQ. Written as DNA, the CDR3 is TGCGCCAGCAGCTGGACAGGGGCGGAAGCTTTCTTT. It yields the protein CASSWTGAEAFF.

The chain has TRBV12-3 or TRBV12-4 and TRBJ2-2; perhaps TRBD1 as D (6 bases). The CDR3 is made up of 13 amino acids. V was trimmed by 10 bases and J by 3 bases, leaving 12 bases between them. Here the CDR3 DNA reads TGTGCCACTCAGACAGGATACACCGGGGAGCTGTTTTTT. Protein sequence: CATQTGYTGELFF.

CDR3 nucleotides: TGTGCCAGCAGCTTAGACCTTATGAGTTATGGCTACACCTTC. Translation: CASSLDLMSYGYTF. This chain joins TRBV11-2 and TRBJ1-2; D is uncertain. Trimming pared 0 bases from V and 5 bases from J, leaving 10 bases between. In germline, CDR1 is SGHAT, CDR2 FQNNGV. The CDR3 loop spans 14 amino acids.

The chain employs TRBV7-9 and TRBJ2-5; 7 bases map to TRBD1. CDR1 is SEHNR and CDR2 is FQNEAQ in the germline V gene (reference sequence). V shed 5 bases, J shed 2 bases, and the junction held 8 bases outside the gene matches. The CDR3 has 15 residues. The CDR3 loop reads CASSPTGNGQETQYF. The DNA for the CDR3 is TGTGCCAGCAGCCCGACAGGGAATGGGCAAGAGACCCAGTACTTC.

V is TRBV10-2 and J is TRBJ1-5; 11 positions agree with TRBD1. This CDR3 has 15 residues. The V and J ends lost 8 bases and 0 bases, in that order; junction bases with no gene match: 3. From germline, CDR1 is WSHSY and CDR2 SAAADI. The CDR3 reads CASWDRGISNQPQHF. CDR3 sequence (DNA): TGCGCCAGCTGGGACAGGGGGATTAGCAATCAGCCCCAGCATTTT.

The CDR3: CASSVRSGLTGELFF. For the CDR3, the DNA is TGTGCCAGCAGCGTCCGTAGCGGTTTGACCGGGGAGCTGTTTTTT. This chain links TRBV9 with TRBJ2-2, with a tentative D call TRBD2 (6 bases). V gave up 2 bases and J gave up 5 bases, with 13 bases separating them. This CDR3 has 15 amino acids. CDR1 is SGDLS, CDR2 YYNGEE, per germline.

The rearrangement joins TRBV6-5 to TRBJ2-1; D call uncertain. Trimming removed 6 bases at V and 5 bases at J, with 11 bases between. Germline-derived CDR1 and CDR2 are MNHEY and SVGAGI. The CDR3 totals 13 residues. The CDR3 nucleotides are TGTGCCAGCAGCCCAACGAGGCACAATGAGCAGTTCTTC. It yields the protein CASSPTRHNEQFF.

This clone was detected a few times. The chain joins TRBV28 to TRBJ1-2; D gene unclear. Germline V gives CDR1 MDHEN, CDR2 SYDVKM. Trimming stripped 6 bases from V and 3 bases from J, with 14 bases between. The length of the CDR3 is 14 residues. The CDR3 protein is CASSLDPGDYGYTF. The CDR3 DNA reads TGTGCCAGCAGCCTTGACCCGGGAGACTATGGCTACACCTTC.

The rearrangement joins TRBV5-1 to TRBJ1-1; possibly TRBD1 for D (5 bases). The CDR3 covers 15 residues. Trimming pared 0 bases from V and 5 bases from J, leaving 14 bases between. The germline CDR1 and CDR2 sequences are SGHRS and YFSETQ. The CDR3 DNA reads as TGCGCCAGCAGCTTGGAAATTCGCAGGGAAACTGAAGCTTTCTTT. Translation: CASSLEIRRETEAFF.

V gene TRBV13 combines with J gene TRBJ2-7, with D possibly TRBD1 on 5 matching bases. Trimming removed 5 bases at V and 2 bases at J, with 13 bases between. Looked up from germline, CDR1 is PRHDT and CDR2 is FYEKMQ (reference sequence). This CDR3 spans 14 amino acids. Here the CDR3 DNA reads TGTGCCAGCAGCCGCAGGCGACAGACCTACGAGCAGTACTTC. Translation: CASSRRRQTYEQYF.

The chain combines TRBV7-9 with TRBJ1-1; 8 bases align to TRBD1. The V gene end was trimmed by 5 bases and the J gene end by 1 base; junction bases not matched to a gene: 6. This CDR3 spans 15 amino acids. From germline, CDR1 is SEHNR and CDR2 FQNEAQ (reference sequence). The CDR3 DNA follows: TGTGCCAGCAGCCCTCAGGGGGCGGCGAACACTGAAGCTTTCTTT. Its translation is CASSPQGAANTEAFF. The entire variable domain, with the rest obtained from reference TRBV7-9 and TRBJ1-1, is as follows: DTGVSQNPRHKITKRGQNVTFRCDPISEHNRLYWYRQTLGQGPEFLTYFQNEAQLEKSRLLSDRFSAERPKGSFSTLEIQRTEQGDSAMYLCASSPQGAANTEAFFGQGTRLTVV.

This rearrangement joins TRBV7-9 to TRBJ1-5, with 8 bases matching TRBD1. CDR3 length equals 15 residues. Trimming at V came to 5 bases and at J to 2 bases, leaving 5 bases not matched to a gene. Germline-derived CDR1 and CDR2 are SEHNR and FQNEAQ (reference sequence). The CDR3 sequence: CASSLTGQGNQPQHF. In nucleotides, the CDR3 is TGTGCCAGCAGCCTTACGGGACAGGGCAATCAGCCCCAGCATTTT.

This clone was detected a few times. The chain carries TRBV19 and TRBJ2-7; weak D call: TRBD2 (6 bases). Germline assignment: CDR1 LNHDA and CDR2 SQIVND (reference sequence). The CDR3 sequence is 13 residues long. Trimming left V 4 bases short and J 2 bases short, with 9 bases between. DNA of the CDR3: TGTGCCAGTAGTAGCGGGGTGCCCTACGAGCAGTACTTC. Its protein product is CASSSGVPYEQYF.

The chain carries TRBV5-1 and TRBJ2-5, with D possibly matching TRBD1 (5 bases). Trimming cost V 0 bases and J 2 bases, with 8 bases left between them. From germline, CDR1 is SGHRS and CDR2 YFSETQ. This CDR3 comprises 14 residues. This CDR3 is CASSLGQLQETQYF. CDR3 DNA sequence: TGCGCCAGCAGCTTGGGACAGCTACAAGAGACCCAGTACTTC. The full variable domain, its missing parts supplied by reference TRBV5-1 and TRBJ2-5, is KAGVTQTPRYLIKTRGQQVTLSCSPISGHRSVSWYQQTPGQGLQFLFEYFSETQRNKGNFPGRFSGRQFSNSRSEMNVSTLELGDSALYLCASSLGQLQETQYFGPGTRLLVL.

This clone was seen just once. The genes are TRBV5-4 and TRBJ2-1; 12 nucleotides align to TRBD2. With V trimmed by 3 bases and J by 6 bases, 10 bases remained unmatched. The germline V gene encodes CDR1 SGHNT and CDR2 YYREEE (reference sequence). CDR3 size: 17 residues. CDR3 bases: TGTGCCAGCAGCTCGGGAGACCTAGCGGGGGGGCTCAATGAGCAGTTCTTC. It is translated as CASSSGDLAGGLNEQFF. The full variable domain, with the rest looked up from reference TRBV5-4 and TRBJ2-1, is ETGVTQSPTHLIKTRGQQVTLRCSSQSGHNTVSWYQQALGQGPQFIFQYYREEENGRGNFPPRFSGLQFPNYSSELNVNALELDDSALYLCASSSGDLAGGLNEQFFGPGTRLTVL.

The CDR3 spells CASSFSSWGRGIGEQYF. The CDR3 region has the DNA TGTGCCAGCAGTTTCAGTTCGTGGGGCAGGGGGATTGGGGAGCAGTACTTC. This rearrangement joins TRBV28 to TRBJ2-7; the match to TRBD1 covers 7 bases. CDR3 length equals 17 residues. Germline V lookup: CDR1 MDHEN, CDR2 SYDVKM. J lost 7 bases, V lost 3 bases, and 18 bases had no gene match.

The chain uses TRBV7-3 and TRBJ2-1; 10 nucleotides agree with TRBD2. Germline V gene sequence: CDR1 SGHTA, CDR2 FQGTGA. The CDR3 runs to 15 residues. With 4 bases clipped from V and 6 bases from J, the junction kept 6 bases outside the gene matches. CDR3 sequence: CASSSKRGGINEQFF. The CDR3 nucleotides are TGTGCCAGCAGCTCGAAGCGGGGGGGTATCAATGAGCAGTTCTTC.

The chain has TRBV3-1 (or the pseudogene TRBV3-2) and TRBJ1-2, with TRBD1 identical over 7 bases. The CDR3 extends over 14 amino acids. J was trimmed by 4 bases and V by 4 bases; bases with no gene match: 6. The V gene's germline CDR1 is LGHDT and CDR2 YNNKEL (reference sequence). Written as DNA, the CDR3 is TGTGCCAGCAGCCCCCTGGGGGACAGCTATGGCTACACCTTC. Residues: CASSPLGDSYGYTF.

This sequence joins TRBV7-6 and TRBJ2-7; 11 bases agree with TRBD1. Germline V gene sequence: CDR1 SGHVS, CDR2 FNYEAQ. CDR3 size: 16 residues. V was pared by 1 base and J by 6 bases, with 8 bases of the junction left unmatched. The CDR3: CASSLVSGQGVPEQYF. The DNA of the CDR3 is TGTGCCAGCAGCTTAGTGTCGGGACAGGGGGTCCCCGAGCAGTACTTC.

This chain connects TRBV5-1 to TRBJ1-1; tentative D call: TRBD1 (6 bases). Germline V gene lookup returns CDR1 SGHRS and CDR2 YFSETQ. There are 14 residues in the CDR3. V gave up 0 bases and J gave up 6 bases, with 12 bases separating them. The CDR3, as DNA: TGCGCCAGCAGCTTGGCAGGGGTTTTGCCTGAAGCTTTCTTT. It is translated as CASSLAGVLPEAFF.

This clone was detected a few times. The chain has TRBV28 and TRBJ1-2, with 7 positions matching TRBD1. The ends lost 4 bases at V and 8 bases at J; junction bases unmatched: 10. CDR1 is MDHEN and CDR2 is SYDVKM in the germline V gene. The CDR3 length is 14 residues. CDR3 nucleotides: TGTGCCAGCAGTTACCCGGACAGGCTGAGGGGCTACACCTTC. Its translation is CASSYPDRLRGYTF.

The chain carries TRBV10-3 and TRBJ1-5; 8 bases map to TRBD1. Germline V gene sequence: CDR1 ENHRY, CDR2 SYGVKD. Trimming at V came to 6 bases and at J to 2 bases, leaving 3 bases not matched to a gene. The CDR3 runs to 14 residues. The CDR3 is CAIRDREGNQPQHF. CDR3 in DNA: TGTGCCATCAGGGACAGGGAGGGCAATCAGCCCCAGCATTTT.

The chain links TRBV4-2 to TRBJ2-7; TRBD1 agrees at 7 bases. The germline CDR1 and CDR2 sequences are LGHNA and YNFKEQ. The CDR3 length is 12 residues. V dropped 10 bases and J dropped 3; count of bases not matched to a gene: 6. CDR3 sequence reads: CATMDRNYEQYF. The CDR3 DNA sequence: TGTGCCACCATGGACAGGAACTACGAGCAGTACTTC.

The J gene is TRBJ1-1, the V gene TRBV7-9; TRBD1 matches 10 bases. V was pared by 4 bases and J by 3 bases, with 5 bases of the junction left unmatched. The germline gives CDR1 SEHNR, CDR2 FQNEAQ (reference sequence). The CDR3 runs to 15 residues. The CDR3 DNA is TGTGCCAGCAGCTCCCGACAGGGGGCGGACACTGAAGCTTTCTTT. Its translation: CASSSRQGADTEAFF.